This T cell receptor beta chain stems from a study of blood T cells in healthy people across ages. The CDR3 runs to 12 residues. The V and J ends lost 12 bases and 3 bases, in that order; junction bases with no gene match: 3. Germline CDR1 is KGHDR and CDR2 is SFDVKD. Together with a sample-barcoded 5' primer, a J-beta primer mix was included in a second PCR lasting roughly 6 to 12 cycles. TCRdb passed the 5' RACE reads through MiXCR, listing each CDR3 protein once. The sample yields 800,000 to 950,000 distinct CDR3 sequences, roughly 43% seen once. The sequence came from a man aged 30 to 39 in good health. This rearrangement joins TRBV24-1 to TRBJ1-1; 10 bases fit TRBD1. The sample taken for sequencing was blood. CDR3 coding DNA: TGTGCCTCTGGGACAGGGGACACTGAAGCTTTCTTT. Translation gives CASGTGDTEAFF.